Below are 29 T cell receptor beta chains sequenced from a single sample in a study of blood T cell dynamics during melanoma immunotherapy. The method was immunoSEQ multiplex PCR; TCRdb's version includes in-frame clones alone and lacks a portion of them. The table lists over 12,000 clones, 70% to 90% of them singletons. Time point reported: week 3, after first cycle of checkpoint inhibitor. Sample: blood, taken from a patient treated with checkpoint blockade. These receptors were taken from a human donor with melanoma.

The rearrangement joins TRBV6-1 to TRBJ2-2, with D possibly being TRBD2 (6 bases). CDR1 MNHNS and CDR2 SASEGT come from the germline V gene. V lost 8 bases and J 0 bases, leaving 13 bases between the germline ends. This CDR3 has 15 amino acids. This CDR3 is CASRGKGANTGELFF. DNA of the CDR3: TGTGCCAGCCGCGGGAAAGGAGCGAACACCGGGGAGCTGTTTTTT.

The chain has TRBV18 and TRBJ1-1; D is possibly TRBD1 (5 bases). Germline lookup yields CDR1 KGHSH and CDR2 LQKENI. With 5 bases removed from V and 6 bases from J, the gap between germline ends came to 22 bases. The CDR3 totals 16 residues. Here the CDR3 DNA reads TGTGCCAGCTCAGCATTTACCTCGACAGACAACGCTGAAGCTTTCTTT. Translation: CASSAFTSTDNAEAFF. Full variable domain (remainder filled in from reference TRBV18 and TRBJ1-1): NAGVMQNPRHLVRRRGQEARLRCSPMKGHSHVYWYRQLPEEGLKFMVYLQKENIIDESGMPKERFSAEFPKEGPSILRIQQVVRGDSAAYFCASSAFTSTDNAEAFFGQGTRLTVV.

The CDR3: CASTIGWGQGGQPQHF. CDR3 DNA: TGCGCCAGCACGATCGGGTGGGGACAGGGAGGTCAGCCCCAGCATTTT. The genes are TRBV10-2 and TRBJ1-5; 9 nucleotides agree with TRBD1. Germline V CDR1 and CDR2: WSHSY, SAAADI. The CDR3 is 16 residues long. Trimming cost V 7 bases and J 6 bases; bases outside gene matches: 13.

The V call is TRBV25-1, the J call TRBJ2-3; unclear D gene. The CDR3 spans 14 residues. V gave up 1 base and J gave up 0 bases, with 5 bases separating them. Looked up from germline, CDR1 is MGHDK and CDR2 is SYGVNS. For the CDR3, the DNA is TGTGCCAGCAGTGAATTAGGGAGCACAGATACGCAGTATTTT. It yields the protein CASSELGSTDTQYF.

The V call is TRBV7-3, the J call TRBJ2-2; either TRBD1 or TRBD2 may fit D (6 bases each). This CDR3 is built from 15 residues. Trimming stripped 6 bases from V and 6 bases from J, with 17 bases between. CDR1 and CDR2 (germline): SGHTA, FQGTGA. CDR3 sequence (DNA): TGTGCCAGCAGGAGGGGGGACCCAGTCGCCGGGGAGCTGTTTTTT. It encodes CASRRGDPVAGELFF.

This clone was recorded a few times. V gene TRBV6-1 combines with J gene TRBJ2-3, with 7 nucleotides matching TRBD2. CDR3 length: 14 amino acids. CDR1 and CDR2 (germline): MNHNS, SASEGT. The junction had 3 bases not matched to a gene; V was cut back by 4 bases and J by 2 bases. The CDR3 bases are TGTGCCAGCAGTGGGGGGGGTCCCACAGATACGCAGTATTTT. It translates to CASSGGGPTDTQYF.

The chain recombines TRBV7-9 with TRBJ1-2, with TRBD1 matching 8 bases. The CDR3 runs to 16 residues. Germline trimming cut 4 bases from V and 3 bases from J; bases unmatched to any gene: 10. Germline V gives CDR1 SEHNR, CDR2 FQNEAQ (reference sequence). The DNA for the CDR3 is TGTGCCAGCAGCTCACGGCGGGACAGGACGTACTATGGCTACACCTTC. Its protein product is CASSSRRDRTYYGYTF.

The gene calls are TRBV28 and TRBJ2-7, with TRBD2 matching 13 bases. Trimming cost V 6 bases and J 3 bases; bases outside gene matches: 5. The germline gives CDR1 MDHEN, CDR2 SYDVKM. The CDR3 totals 15 residues. The CDR3 DNA is TGTGCCAGCAGAGGGACTAGCGGGATCCTCTACGAGCAGTACTTC. Protein sequence: CASRGTSGILYEQYF.

CDR3 nucleotide sequence: TGTGCCAGCACCTCCATCTCCTACGAGCAGTACTTC. It translates to CASTSISYEQYF. The V call is TRBV7-4, the J call TRBJ2-7; no firm D call. CDR3 length equals 12 residues. Trimming took off 7 bases at V and 0 bases at J, with 7 bases between the two ends. CDR1 SGHVT and CDR2 SQSDAQ come from the germline V gene.

The chain combines TRBV7-2 with TRBJ1-5; TRBD1 is a possible D gene (6 bases). The CDR3 is made up of 15 amino acids. V dropped 5 bases and J dropped 0 bases, with 11 bases sitting between them. Germline V gene lookup returns CDR1 SGHTA and CDR2 FQGNSA. CDR3 nucleotides: TGTGCCAGCAGCAAGACAGGAGATAGCAATCAGCCCCAGCATTTT. The encoded protein is CASSKTGDSNQPQHF.

The chain is built from TRBV6-5 and TRBJ1-1, with TRBD1 as a possible D gene (5 bases). The germline V gene encodes CDR1 MNHEY and CDR2 SVGAGI. V lost 7 bases, J lost 7 bases, and 19 bases lay in between. The CDR3 consists of 14 residues. DNA for the CDR3: TGTGCCAGCACCGCTGACAGTGCGAAAAATGAAGCTTTCTTT. It encodes CASTADSAKNEAFF.

J is TRBJ1-3 and V is TRBV19; D ambiguous. Trimming removed 10 bases at V and 4 bases at J, with 11 bases between. Looked up from germline, CDR1 is LNHDA and CDR2 is SQIVND (reference sequence). The CDR3 is 12 residues long. The CDR3 loop is CATRSGGNTIYF. The CDR3 region has the DNA TGTGCCACGAGGTCCGGGGGAAACACCATATATTTT.

The rearrangement joins TRBV28 to TRBJ1-5; perhaps TRBD1 as D (6 bases). Germline assignment: CDR1 MDHEN and CDR2 SYDVKM. V lost 6 bases and J lost 4, with 16 bases in between. This CDR3 has 15 residues. CDR3: CASSPPSTGNQPQHF. CDR3 nucleotides: TGTGCCAGCAGCCCCCCCTCGACAGGTAATCAGCCCCAGCATTTT.

V and J are TRBV5-1 and TRBJ2-1; D gene unclear. The germline V gene encodes CDR1 SGHRS and CDR2 YFSETQ. CDR3 size: 15 residues. Trimming removed 4 bases at V and 0 bases at J, with 11 bases between. The CDR3 coding sequence is TGCGCCAGCAGCCTTGATCACAGCTCCTACAATGAGCAGTTCTTC. It codes for CASSLDHSSYNEQFF.

The chain has TRBV15 and TRBJ2-1; 8 positions match TRBD2. V dropped 0 bases and J dropped 2; count of bases not matched to a gene: 6. Looked up from germline, CDR1 is LNHNV and CDR2 is YYDKDF (reference sequence). The CDR3 covers 17 residues. CDR3 protein: CATSREGAGVTYNEQFF. The DNA for the CDR3 is TGTGCCACCAGCAGAGAGGGAGCGGGAGTAACCTACAATGAGCAGTTCTTC.

The chain has TRBV28 and TRBJ2-7, with 10 positions matching TRBD2. The CDR3 extends over 15 amino acids. Germline CDR1 MDHEN, CDR2 SYDVKM. With 6 bases clipped from V and 2 bases from J, the junction kept 7 bases outside the gene matches. The CDR3 DNA reads TGTGCCAGCAGAAGGACTAGCGGAGGGGCCTACGAGCAGTACTTC. Protein sequence: CASRRTSGGAYEQYF.

V usage is TRBV19 and J usage is TRBJ2-2; 9 nucleotides agree with TRBD2. This CDR3 is built from 16 residues. The trim removed 6 bases at V and 0 bases at J, leaving 5 bases unmatched. Germline lookup yields CDR1 LNHDA and CDR2 SQIVND (reference sequence). The CDR3 protein is CASSGASGANTGELFF. In DNA form, the CDR3 reads TGTGCCAGTAGCGGGGCTAGCGGGGCGAACACCGGGGAGCTGTTTTTT.

The chain links TRBV15 to TRBJ2-5; 12 positions agree with TRBD2. The better agreement between TRBJ2-7 and the DNA end casts doubt on the J call. The CDR3 loop spans 16 amino acids. Germline assignment: CDR1 LNHNV and CDR2 YYDKDF (reference sequence). For the CDR3, the DNA is TGTGCCACCAGCAAGGGGCTAGCGGGAGGGCGCAACGAGCAGTACTTC. Translation: CATSKGLAGGRNEQYF.

The J gene is TRBJ1-4, the V gene TRBV5-1, with D maybe TRBD1 (5 bases). The V and J ends lost 4 bases and 3 bases respectively, with 13 bases between them. Germline lookup yields CDR1 SGHRS and CDR2 YFSETQ. CDR3 length: 15 residues. The CDR3, as DNA: TGCGCCAGCAGCCTGCTCAGGGCGCCTAATGAAAAACTGTTTTTT. Protein product: CASSLLRAPNEKLFF. Together with reference TRBV5-1 and TRBJ1-4, the CDR3 gives the full variable domain: KAGVTQTPRYLIKTRGQQVTLSCSPISGHRSVSWYQQTPGQGLQFLFEYFSETQRNKGNFPGRFSGRQFSNSRSEMNVSTLELGDSALYLCASSLLRAPNEKLFFGSGTQLSVL.

The rearrangement uses TRBV28 and TRBJ2-1, with 7 bases matching TRBD2. J gave up 8 bases and V 2 bases, and 3 bases lay outside the gene matches. Germline values: CDR1 MDHEN, CDR2 SYDVKM. CDR3 size: 13 residues. CDR3 sequence (DNA): TGTGCCAGCAGTTTAGGCGGGAGCGATGAGCAGTTCTTC. This gives the protein CASSLGGSDEQFF.

This clone appeared a few times. The V call is TRBV4-2, the J call TRBJ2-7; D not resolved. The CDR3 loop spans 15 amino acids. The V and J ends lost 0 bases and 6 bases respectively, with 15 bases between them. Germline CDR1 LGHNA, CDR2 YNFKEQ. The CDR3 is CASSQDRVSASEQYF. The CDR3 DNA reads TGTGCCAGCAGCCAAGATCGGGTATCGGCGAGCGAGCAGTACTTC.

As for this clone: A junction boundary mismatches the germline segment, possibly from a read error. The chain uses TRBV5-6 and TRBJ2-5; 7 bases match TRBD2. The CDR3 is made up of 14 amino acids. The germline V gene encodes CDR1 SGHDT and CDR2 YYEEEE. In DNA, the CDR3 is TGTGCCAGCAGCTTGCTAGCGGCACAAGGGACCCAGTACTTC. It yields the protein CASSLLAAQGTQYF.

Remarks on this clone: Because the CDR3 is missing its conserved closing phenylalanine or tryptophan, this is likely a read error. Because the CDR3's place on the DNA is in doubt, the DNA is left out and the CDR3 is given as listed by TCRdb. This chain uses TRBV28 with TRBJ2-7; the table's D gene call, TRBD2, was not cross checked with the DNA. The CDR3 spans 12 amino acids, including both terminal residues. Germline CDR1 MDHEN, CDR2 SYDVKM. CDR3 in amino acids: CASSSPWTSEKL.

This clone was recorded a few times. CDR3 in amino acids: CASSPGANQPQHF. DNA of the CDR3: TGTGCCAGCTCACCAGGGGCTAATCAGCCCCAGCATTTT. This chain connects TRBV18 to TRBJ1-5; TRBD1 might be the D (5 bases). The germline CDR1 and CDR2 sequences are KGHSH and LQKENI. The CDR3 is 13 residues long. Trimming removed 2 bases from V and 4 bases from J, with 6 bases in between.

The rearrangement uses TRBV6-4 and TRBJ2-7; TRBD2 is a possible D gene (6 bases). V was trimmed by 6 bases and J by 3 bases, leaving 15 bases between them. Germline loops: CDR1 MRHNA, CDR2 SNTAGT. The CDR3 totals 14 residues. CDR3 DNA: TGTGCCAGCAGCCCCGGGGGAGGCGGCTACGAGCAGTACTTC. This gives the protein CASSPGGGGYEQYF.

J is TRBJ2-7 and V is TRBV2, with 9 bases lining up with TRBD1. The germline CDR1 and CDR2 sequences are SNHLY and FYNNEI. The J segment lost 5 bases and the V segment lost 6 bases, leaving 11 bases of the junction unmatched. This CDR3 has 15 residues. CDR3 protein: CASRGRTGEANEQYF. DNA for the CDR3: TGTGCCAGCAGGGGTCGGACAGGGGAGGCCAACGAGCAGTACTTC.

The gene calls are TRBV7-2 and TRBJ2-5, with TRBD1 matching over 8 bases. The germline CDR1 and CDR2 sequences are SGHTA and FQGNSA. Losses at the gene ends were 1 base for V and 4 bases for J; bases not matched to a gene: 8. CDR3 length: 16 residues. The CDR3 region is CASSLDGRGRRETQYF. For the CDR3, the DNA is TGTGCCAGCAGCTTAGACGGCAGGGGGCGTCGAGAGACCCAGTACTTC.

The chain joins TRBV18 to TRBJ2-2; D unresolved. Trimming took off 1 base at V and 4 bases at J, with 10 bases between the two ends. CDR1 and CDR2 from the germline V gene are KGHSH and LQKENI. The CDR3 totals 15 residues. The CDR3: CASSPRLVGTGELFF. CDR3 nucleotides: TGTGCCAGCTCACCACGTTTGGTGGGCACCGGGGAGCTGTTTTTT.

The CDR3 nucleotides read TGTGCCAGTACCCCAGCCGGGAGATGGGACACCGGGGAGCTGTTTTTT. It encodes CASTPAGRWDTGELFF. The rearrangement joins TRBV19 to TRBJ2-2; D may be TRBD2 (6 bases). Trimming removed 7 bases at V and 3 bases at J, with 18 bases between. Germline CDR1 is LNHDA and CDR2 is SQIVND (reference sequence). The CDR3 extends over 16 amino acids.